These T cell receptor beta chains were read from a single sample in a study of blood T cells in healthy people across ages. TCRdb redid the calling of the 5' RACE reads with MiXCR, one entry per CDR3 protein. The sample has approximately 850,000 distinct CDR3 sequences; 58% are singletons. Sequencing was carried out using blood. Every receptor here comes from a young man in good health. Each CDR3 is given without its conserved first and last residue. Each record gives: V gene, CDR3 length, CDR3 protein.

>TRBV6-2/TRBV6-3|12
ASNGQGKSYEQY
>TRBV29-1|10
SVRQGSSEWY
>TRBV6-5|12
ASSLIRGLGEQY
>TRBV11-2|14
ASSYGTQAVLEEQF
>TRBV7-9|11
ASSPGQQNIQY
>TRBV20-1|13
SALDRHQSYNEQF
>TRBV29-1|13
SAQIRQAAYEKLF
>TRBV27|12
ASSPGTVGSPLH
>TRBV12-3/TRBV12-4|10
ASIAENNEQF
>TRBV20-1|12
SARDPGGPGEQF
>TRBV5-1|12
ASSRESVYYGYT
>TRBV5-1|12
ASSLGTENVAQY
>TRBV5-1|16
ASSLVSLGNRANTEAF
>TRBV7-2|12
ASTLGGFRTEAF
>TRBV6-1|15
ASQAPDPDSGADVLT
>TRBV20-1|11
SASGRGVYEQY
>TRBV7-6|14
ASSLLAGGRHYEQY
>TRBV15|13
ATSRDLSGGNEQF
>TRBV4-3|13
ASSQGRQGGTEAF
>TRBV7-9|12
ASSTSGPYNEQF
>TRBV15|15
ATSRGRTGGDQETQY
>TRBV29-1|12
SVDLSGIPSEQY
>TRBV27|12
ASRAAGGRPEQY
>TRBV4-2|17
ASSQARSSTDTYNSPLH
>TRBV29-1|12
SVGGRSGQETQY
>TRBV20-1|13
SARSPGGSPDTQY
>TRBV7-3|11
ASSLSSLSEQF
>TRBV4-3|16
ASSQFVRTLGSHNEQF
>TRBV10-3|11
AIRDRGTDTQY
>TRBV12-3/TRBV12-4|13
ASTPPGTSLDGYT
>TRBV13|13
ASSFLPGGGETQY
>TRBV20-1|10
SGTLGTYEQY
>TRBV7-2|11
ASSLRSDNPQY
>TRBV13|13
ASSSWTSGKETQY
>TRBV6-6|13
ASGRMSGTGGELF
>TRBV4-2|14
ASSKVQNGQGSIQY
>TRBV20-1|13
SARALRAGVHEQY
>TRBV20-1|12
SARDRANYHGYT